The sequence of this T cell receptor (beta chain) was determined in a study of shared clonotypes between healthy human individuals. Findings and limits, study-wide: Among the subsets, naive ones generally showed larger estimated richness than memory ones.

This table comes from immunoSEQ multiplex PCR, and its TCRdb copy is limited to in-frame clones, with some not included. The sample yields about 1 million clones, 65% to 80% seen once. For this clone: Its antigen is as yet unknown.

The CDR3 contains 15 residues. Germline V gene lookup returns CDR1 ENHRY and CDR2 SYGVKD. V was shortened by 2 bases and J by 5 bases, with 15 bases between the two germline ends. The source material was memory CD4+ T cells sorted from blood. Stated subset: CD45RA-negative fraction. The chain couples TRBV10-3 to TRBJ1-2; weak D call: TRBD1 (6 bases). The source of this sequence is a man aged 18 to 30 in good health. DNA of the CDR3: TGTGCCATCAGTGAGATTCAGCCGGGGGCTTATGGCTACACCTTC. This codes for CAISEIQPGAYGYTF.